This section outlines one TCR beta chain sequence together with its context. This entry belongs to a study of PD-L1 blockade in urothelial cancer. Trimming cost V 2 bases and J 7 bases, with 10 bases left between them. CDR1 SGHNT and CDR2 YYREEE come from the germline V gene (reference sequence). CDR3 size: 14 residues. Sequencing used immunoSEQ multiplex PCR; TCRdb keeps in-frame clones, though not all of them. The sample yields tens of thousands of clones, roughly nine tenths seen once. Here the sequenced sample was PBMCs, taken around atezolizumab (anti-PD-L1) treatment. The rearrangement links TRBV5-4 to TRBJ1-6, with D possibly TRBD1 on 5 matching bases. This TCR derives from a woman in her 70s with urothelial cancer. Written as DNA, the CDR3 is TGTGCCAGCAGCTTACAGCCAGGGAATTCACCCCTCCACTTT. It translates to CASSLQPGNSPLHF.